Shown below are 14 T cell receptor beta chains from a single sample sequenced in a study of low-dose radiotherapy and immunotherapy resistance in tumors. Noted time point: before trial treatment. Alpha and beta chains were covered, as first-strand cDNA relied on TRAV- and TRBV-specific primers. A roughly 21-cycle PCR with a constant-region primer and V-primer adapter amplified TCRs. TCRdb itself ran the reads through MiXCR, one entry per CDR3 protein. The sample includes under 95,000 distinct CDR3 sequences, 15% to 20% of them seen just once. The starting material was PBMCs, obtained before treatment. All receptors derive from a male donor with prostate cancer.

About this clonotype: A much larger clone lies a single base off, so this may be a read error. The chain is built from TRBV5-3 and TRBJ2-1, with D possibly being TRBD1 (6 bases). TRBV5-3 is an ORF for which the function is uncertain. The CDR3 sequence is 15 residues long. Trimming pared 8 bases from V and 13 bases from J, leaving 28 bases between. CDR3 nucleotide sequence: TGTGCCAGCAGCCGGAGGTGGGGGCCCAAAGAGACCCAGTTCTTC. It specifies CASSRRWGPKETQFF.

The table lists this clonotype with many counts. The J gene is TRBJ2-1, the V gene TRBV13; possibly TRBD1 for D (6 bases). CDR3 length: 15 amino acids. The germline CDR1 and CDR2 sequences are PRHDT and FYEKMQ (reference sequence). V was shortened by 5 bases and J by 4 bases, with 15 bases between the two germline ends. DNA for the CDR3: TGTGCCAGCAGCGTCCGACAGGTCTTATACAATGAGCAGTTCTTC. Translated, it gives CASSVRQVLYNEQFF.

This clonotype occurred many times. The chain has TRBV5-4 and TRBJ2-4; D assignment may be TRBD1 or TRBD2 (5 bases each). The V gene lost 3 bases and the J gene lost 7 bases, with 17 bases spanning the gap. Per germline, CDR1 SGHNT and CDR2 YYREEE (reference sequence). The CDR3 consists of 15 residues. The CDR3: CASSSSPRGFNIQYF. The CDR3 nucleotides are TGTGCCAGCAGCTCCTCACCTCGGGGCTTTAACATTCAGTACTTC. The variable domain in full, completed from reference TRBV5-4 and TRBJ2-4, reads ETGVTQSPTHLIKTRGQQVTLRCSSQSGHNTVSWYQQALGQGPQFIFQYYREEENGRGNFPPRFSGLQFPNYSSELNVNALELDDSALYLCASSSSPRGFNIQYFGAGTRLSVL.

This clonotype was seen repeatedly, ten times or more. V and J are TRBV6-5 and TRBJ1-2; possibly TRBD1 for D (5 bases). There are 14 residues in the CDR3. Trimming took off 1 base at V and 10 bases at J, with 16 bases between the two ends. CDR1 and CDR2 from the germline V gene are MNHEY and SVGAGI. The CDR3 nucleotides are TGTGCCAGCAGTTACTTCAGGGCCTTTTCTCCCTACACCTTC. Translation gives CASSYFRAFSPYTF.

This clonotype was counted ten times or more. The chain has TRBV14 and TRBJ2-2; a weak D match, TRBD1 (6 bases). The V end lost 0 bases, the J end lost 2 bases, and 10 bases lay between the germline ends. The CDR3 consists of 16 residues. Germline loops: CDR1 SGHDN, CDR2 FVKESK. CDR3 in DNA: TGTGCCAGCAGCCAAGATCTGGGACAAAACACCGGGGAGCTGTTTTTT. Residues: CASSQDLGQNTGELFF.

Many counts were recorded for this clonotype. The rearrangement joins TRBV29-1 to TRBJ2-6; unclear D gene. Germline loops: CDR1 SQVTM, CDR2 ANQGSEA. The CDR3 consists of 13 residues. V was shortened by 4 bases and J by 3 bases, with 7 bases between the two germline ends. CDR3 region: CSVVQGGANVLTF. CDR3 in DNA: TGCAGCGTTGTACAAGGTGGGGCCAACGTCCTGACTTTC.

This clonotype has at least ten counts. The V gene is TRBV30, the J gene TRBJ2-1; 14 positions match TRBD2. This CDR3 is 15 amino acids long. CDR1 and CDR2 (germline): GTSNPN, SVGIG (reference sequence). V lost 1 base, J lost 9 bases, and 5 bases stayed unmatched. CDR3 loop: CAWSATTSGGGEQFF. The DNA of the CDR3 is TGTGCCTGGAGTGCCACGACTAGCGGGGGGGGTGAGCAGTTCTTC. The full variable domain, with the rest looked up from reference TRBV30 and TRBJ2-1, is SQTIHQWPATLVQPVGSPLSLECTVEGTSNPNLYWYRQAAGRGLQLLFYSVGIGQISSEVPQNLSASRPQDRQFILSSKKLLLSDSGFYLCAWSATTSGGGEQFFGPGTRLTVL.

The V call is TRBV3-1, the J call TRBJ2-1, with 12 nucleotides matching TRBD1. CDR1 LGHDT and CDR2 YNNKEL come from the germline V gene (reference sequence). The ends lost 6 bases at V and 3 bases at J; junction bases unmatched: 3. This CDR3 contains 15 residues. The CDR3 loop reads CASRGTGGDYNEQFF. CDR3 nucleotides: TGTGCCAGCAGGGGGACAGGGGGCGACTACAATGAGCAGTTCTTC.

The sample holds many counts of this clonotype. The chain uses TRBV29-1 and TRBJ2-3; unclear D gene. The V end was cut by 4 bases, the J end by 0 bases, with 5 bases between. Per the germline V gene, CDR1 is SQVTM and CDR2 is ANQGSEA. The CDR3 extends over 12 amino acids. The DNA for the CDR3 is TGCAGCGTTGTGGAGAGCACAGATACGCAGTATTTT. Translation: CSVVESTDTQYF.

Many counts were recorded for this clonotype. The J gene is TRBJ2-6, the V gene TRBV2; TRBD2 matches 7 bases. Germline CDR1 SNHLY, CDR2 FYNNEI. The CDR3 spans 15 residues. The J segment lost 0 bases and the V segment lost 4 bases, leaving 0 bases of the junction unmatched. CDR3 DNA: TGTGCCAGCAGTGGGGGGGGCTCTGGGGCCAACGTCCTGACTTTC. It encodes CASSGGGSGANVLTF.

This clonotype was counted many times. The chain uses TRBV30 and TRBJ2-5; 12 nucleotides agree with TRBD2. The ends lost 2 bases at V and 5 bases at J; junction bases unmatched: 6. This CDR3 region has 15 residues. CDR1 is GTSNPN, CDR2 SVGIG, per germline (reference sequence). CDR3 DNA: TGTGCCTGGAGTAGGGCTAGCGGGGGGGGGGAGACCCAGTACTTC. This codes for CAWSRASGGGETQYF.

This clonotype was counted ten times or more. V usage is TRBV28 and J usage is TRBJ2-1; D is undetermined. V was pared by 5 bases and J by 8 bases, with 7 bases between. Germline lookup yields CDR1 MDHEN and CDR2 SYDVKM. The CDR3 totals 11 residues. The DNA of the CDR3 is TGTGCCAGCAGTCCCAGTTATGAGCAGTTCTTC. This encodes CASSPSYEQFF.

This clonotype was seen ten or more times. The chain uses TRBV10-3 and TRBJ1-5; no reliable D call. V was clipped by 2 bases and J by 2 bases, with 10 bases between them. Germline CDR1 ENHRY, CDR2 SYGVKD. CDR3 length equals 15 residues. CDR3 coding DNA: TGTGCCATCAGTGAGGGGCCCCAGGGCAATCAGCCCCAGCATTTT. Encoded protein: CAISEGPQGNQPQHF.

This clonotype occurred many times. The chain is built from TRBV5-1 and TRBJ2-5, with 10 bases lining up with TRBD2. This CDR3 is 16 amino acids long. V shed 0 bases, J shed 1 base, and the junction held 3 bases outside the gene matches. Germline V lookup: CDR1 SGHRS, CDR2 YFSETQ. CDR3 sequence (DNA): TGCGCCAGCAGCTTGGCCGGACTAGCGGCCCAAGAGACCCAGTACTTC. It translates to CASSLAGLAAQETQYF.